This passage covers 29 T cell receptor beta chains from one sample sequenced in a study of control samples from healthy donors and cancer patients. The data were produced by immunoSEQ multiplex PCR, yet TCRdb's version contains in-frame clones alone and is incomplete. The table shows 45,000 to 70,000 clones, with approximately 90% occurring only once. Source material: PBMCs. The source is a man aged 25 to 45 with colorectal cancer.

This clone was observed a few times. This chain uses TRBV6-1 with TRBJ1-5, with TRBD1 as a possible D gene (6 bases). This CDR3 spans 15 amino acids. V shed 3 bases and J shed 2 bases, with 11 bases lying between them. In germline, CDR1 is MNHNS, CDR2 SASEGT. The CDR3 loop is CASSDRGGGNQPQHF. DNA for the CDR3: TGTGCCAGCAGTGATCGAGGGGGTGGCAATCAGCCCCAGCATTTT.

This clone was counted between two and nine times. This chain links TRBV9 with TRBJ2-5; 10 bases match TRBD1. V was pared by 2 bases and J by 7 bases, with 5 bases of the junction left unmatched. The CDR3 is made up of 14 amino acids. Germline loops: CDR1 SGDLS, CDR2 YYNGEE. CDR3 in DNA: TGTGCCAGCAGCGTCTCAGGACAGGGGGTGACCCAGTACTTC. This sequence encodes CASSVSGQGVTQYF.

Comments on this clone: One end of the junction fails to match germline, which may point to a read error. The rearrangement joins TRBV7-9 to TRBJ1-2; D possibly corresponds to TRBD1 (5 bases). Germline CDR1 reads SEHNR; CDR2 reads FQNEAQ (reference sequence). This CDR3 is 13 amino acids long. The CDR3 sequence is CASTLDSIYGYTF. The CDR3 DNA follows: TGTGCCAGCACCTTAGACAGTATCTATGGCTACACCTTC.

The chain recombines TRBV7-8 with TRBJ1-1, with TRBD1 identical over 7 bases. The CDR3 covers 14 residues. Germline V CDR1 and CDR2: SGHVS, FQNEAQ. J gave up 0 bases and V 5 bases, and 3 bases lay outside the gene matches. CDR3 DNA sequence: TGTGCCAGCAGCCTGGACAGGCTGAACACTGAAGCTTTCTTT. As protein: CASSLDRLNTEAFF.

The chain uses TRBV6-2 or TRBV6-3 and TRBJ1-1, with unresolved D. Trimming removed 5 bases from V and 1 base from J, with 8 bases in between. CDR1 MNHEY and CDR2 SVGEGT come from the germline V gene. This CDR3 comprises 13 residues. The CDR3 coding sequence is TGTGCCAGCAGTCCGACCGAGAACACTGAAGCTTTCTTT. Residues: CASSPTENTEAFF.

The chain recombines TRBV6-5 with TRBJ1-1; tentative D call: TRBD1 (6 bases). CDR1 MNHEY and CDR2 SVGAGI come from the germline V gene. The V gene lost 0 bases and the J gene lost 0 bases, with 11 bases spanning the gap. CDR3 length equals 16 residues. The CDR3 sequence is CASSYSIGGLNTEAFF. CDR3 nucleotide sequence: TGTGCCAGCAGTTACTCGATCGGGGGCCTGAACACTGAAGCTTTCTTT.

The V gene is TRBV10-2, the J gene TRBJ2-1; D call uncertain. Germline assignment: CDR1 WSHSY and CDR2 SAAADI. The ends were cut back, 4 bases at V and 0 bases at J, with 7 bases in the middle. The CDR3 extends over 14 amino acids. Here the CDR3 reads CASSAPSSYNEQFF. For the CDR3, the DNA is TGCGCCAGCAGTGCACCGAGCTCCTACAATGAGCAGTTCTTC.

This rearrangement joins TRBV6-5 to TRBJ1-2; D is uncertain. Germline V lookup: CDR1 MNHEY, CDR2 SVGAGI. V shed 0 bases and J shed 8 bases, with 10 bases lying between them. The CDR3 loop spans 13 amino acids. In DNA form, the CDR3 reads TGTGCCAGCAGTTACTCCGCAGACGAGGGCTACACCTTC. Translation gives CASSYSADEGYTF.

The chain uses TRBV7-2 and TRBJ1-1, with 8 bases aligning to TRBD1. CDR1 and CDR2 (germline): SGHTA, FQGNSA. The junction had 2 bases not matched to a gene; V was cut back by 3 bases and J by 5 bases. This CDR3 has 13 residues. The CDR3 loop is CASSFQGATEAFF. CDR3 nucleotides: TGTGCCAGCAGCTTTCAGGGGGCGACTGAAGCTTTCTTT.

This chain connects TRBV4-2 to TRBJ1-6, with 9 bases lining up with TRBD1. CDR1 and CDR2 from the germline V gene are LGHNA and YNFKEQ. The CDR3 sequence is 16 residues long. Germline trimming cut 6 bases from V and 7 bases from J; bases unmatched to any gene: 10. CDR3 bases: TGTGCCAGCAGGAACATTCCGGGACAGGGCAATTCACCCCTCCACTTT. Translating gives CASRNIPGQGNSPLHF.

CDR3 in amino acids: CASSYSISAGYEQYV. The DNA for the CDR3 is TGTGCCAGCAGTTACTCGATATCGGCCGGATACGAGCAGTACGTC. The chain is built from TRBV6-2 or TRBV6-3 and TRBJ2-7, with D hard to call. Trimming stripped 0 bases from V and 4 bases from J, with 13 bases between. The germline V gene encodes CDR1 MNHEY and CDR2 SVGEGT. This CDR3 has 15 residues.

This clone appeared once. J is TRBJ2-3 and V is TRBV19, with D possibly being TRBD1 (5 bases). Germline V CDR1 and CDR2: LNHDA, SQIVND (reference sequence). The length of the CDR3 is 15 residues. V was cut by 5 bases and J by 14 bases, with 26 bases left in between. CDR3 DNA sequence: TGTGCCAGTAGTGGAAGGGGATCAGGACCCCCGATTTTGTATTTT. It is translated as CASSGRGSGPPILYF. The variable domain in full, completed from reference TRBV19 and TRBJ2-3, reads DGGITQSPKYLFRKEGQNVTLSCEQNLNHDAMYWYRQDPGQGLRLIYYSQIVNDFQKGDIAEGYSVSREKKESFPLTVTSAQKNPTAFYLCASSGRGSGPPILYFGPGTRLTVL.

V and J are TRBV30 and TRBJ1-1; no clear D gene. The CDR3 loop spans 12 amino acids. V gave up 6 bases and J gave up 2 bases, with 10 bases separating them. Per the germline V gene, CDR1 is GTSNPN and CDR2 is SVGIG (reference sequence). For the CDR3, the DNA is TGTGCCTGCGGACGACTAAACACTGAAGCTTTCTTT. Amino acid sequence: CACGRLNTEAFF.

V usage is TRBV7-2 and J usage is TRBJ2-7; 12 bases match TRBD1. Germline V gene data show CDR1 as SGHTA and CDR2 as FQGNSA. The V and J ends lost 6 bases and 4 bases, in that order; junction bases with no gene match: 4. This CDR3 spans 14 amino acids. The CDR3 reads CASRGTGGTYEQYF. DNA of the CDR3: TGTGCCAGCAGGGGGACAGGGGGCACATACGAGCAGTACTTC.

This sequence joins TRBV5-4 and TRBJ2-2, with D maybe TRBD1 (5 bases). In germline, CDR1 is SGHNT, CDR2 YYREEE (reference sequence). Trimming shortened V by 3 bases and J by 1 base, and 7 bases separated the two germline ends. This CDR3 is 14 amino acids long. Written as DNA, the CDR3 is TGTGCCAGCAGCTCGGACATGAACACCGGGGAGCTGTTTTTT. Encoded protein: CASSSDMNTGELFF.

The J gene is TRBJ1-1, the V gene TRBV12-3 or TRBV12-4; D is ambiguous. There are 12 residues in the CDR3. V shed 2 bases and J shed 8 bases, with 9 bases lying between them. This chain's CDR3 is CASSLYLTEAFF. The CDR3 DNA reads as TGTGCCAGCAGTTTATATCTGACAGAAGCTTTCTTT.

The V call is TRBV24-1, the J call TRBJ1-2; a weak D match, TRBD1 (6 bases). V was cut by 5 bases and J by 3 bases, with 15 bases left in between. The CDR3 spans 15 residues. The germline V gene has CDR1 KGHDR and CDR2 SFDVKD. CDR3 coding DNA: TGTGCCACCAGTGGCCTAGGGGGATCGGACTATGGCTACACCTTC. Translating it yields CATSGLGGSDYGYTF.

This clone was detected once. The gene calls are TRBV20-1 and TRBJ2-7; D may be TRBD1 (5 bases). Trimming removed 3 bases from V and 4 bases from J, with 16 bases in between. CDR3 length: 14 amino acids. Looked up from germline, CDR1 is DFQATT and CDR2 is SNEGSKA (reference sequence). CDR3 nucleotide sequence: TGCAGTGCTAGTATGGCAGGGTCAAATTACGAGCAGTACGTC. Translation gives CSASMAGSNYEQYV.

This chain connects TRBV7-9 to TRBJ2-5; D call uncertain. Germline assignment: CDR1 SEHNR and CDR2 FQNEAQ (reference sequence). This CDR3 comprises 15 residues. V gave up 5 bases and J gave up 1 base, with 14 bases separating them. The DNA of the CDR3 is TGTGCCAGCAGCCCAGGTCCGGGCGTCCAAGAGACCCAGTACTTC. Protein sequence: CASSPGPGVQETQYF.

The genes are TRBV10-1 and TRBJ2-2; unclear D gene. Germline V gene sequence: CDR1 WNHNN, CDR2 SYGVQD (reference sequence). Trimming pared 0 bases from V and 5 bases from J, leaving 4 bases between. The CDR3 covers 13 residues. CDR3 bases: TGCGCCAGCAGTGAGTCAACGACCGGGGAGCTGTTTTTT. Protein product: CASSESTTGELFF.

This chain's CDR3 is CASSYSGNEQFF. The CDR3 nucleotides read TGTGCCAGCAGTTACTCGGGCAATGAGCAGTTCTTC. This sequence joins TRBV6-5 and TRBJ2-1; D not resolved. The CDR3 has 12 amino acids. CDR1 is MNHEY, CDR2 SVGAGI, per germline. Trimming removed 0 bases at V and 6 bases at J, with 3 bases between.

The chain is built from TRBV9 and TRBJ2-2; no reliable D call. Per the germline V gene, CDR1 is SGDLS and CDR2 is YYNGEE. The CDR3 spans 13 residues. The V gene lost 4 bases and the J gene lost 6 bases, with 10 bases spanning the gap. CDR3 protein: CASSRKSAGELFF. The CDR3 DNA reads as TGTGCCAGCAGCCGTAAATCGGCCGGGGAGCTGTTTTTT.

The V call is TRBV11-3, the J call TRBJ2-3, with D unresolved. With 5 bases removed from V and 6 bases from J, the gap between germline ends came to 9 bases. The CDR3 extends over 12 amino acids. Germline V CDR1 and CDR2: SGHNT, YENEEA. The CDR3, as DNA: TGTGCCAGCAGCCGGACGACCGATACGCAGTATTTT. Protein: CASSRTTDTQYF.

V is TRBV2 and J is TRBJ1-1; 7 positions agree with TRBD1. The trim removed 8 bases at V and 0 bases at J, leaving 3 bases unmatched. Germline V gene sequence: CDR1 SNHLY, CDR2 FYNNEI. The CDR3 is made up of 13 amino acids. CDR3 sequence reads: CASVGQMNTEAFF. The CDR3 coding sequence is TGTGCCAGCGTGGGACAGATGAACACTGAAGCTTTCTTT.

This clone was observed once. The chain combines TRBV7-2 with TRBJ1-1; D not certain. Trimming cost V 1 base and J 5 bases, with 2 bases left between them. Germline V lookup: CDR1 SGHTA, CDR2 FQGNSA. The CDR3 is made up of 11 amino acids. The CDR3 DNA sequence: TGTGCCAGCAGCTTAGGGACTGAAGCTTTCTTT. Its translation is CASSLGTEAFF.

The chain carries TRBV19 and TRBJ2-1; D may match TRBD1 or TRBD2 (5 bases each). Germline V gene lookup returns CDR1 LNHDA and CDR2 SQIVND (reference sequence). V shed 5 bases and J shed 1 base, with 15 bases lying between them. This CDR3 has 16 residues. CDR3 DNA sequence: TGTGCCAGTAGTCCACCGGGACCGATGTCCTACAATGAGCAGTTCTTC. The encoded protein is CASSPPGPMSYNEQFF.

This rearrangement joins TRBV5-8 to TRBJ1-1, with D unresolved. Germline V CDR1 and CDR2: SGHTS, YDEGEE. V was cut by 0 bases and J by 11 bases, with 14 bases left in between. This CDR3 has 13 amino acids. CDR3 nucleotides: TGTGCCAGCAGCTTGGGGCAGAATCAGGAGGCTTTCTTT. Translated: CASSLGQNQEAFF.

This chain joins TRBV15 and TRBJ1-4; 10 bases fit TRBD1. Germline trimming cut 1 base from V and 6 bases from J; bases unmatched to any gene: 2. Germline loops: CDR1 LNHNV, CDR2 YYDKDF (reference sequence). The CDR3 is made up of 15 amino acids. CDR3 sequence reads: CATSRAGTGDEKLFF. CDR3 in DNA: TGTGCCACCAGCAGAGCCGGGACAGGGGATGAAAAACTGTTTTTT.

The chain has TRBV25-1 and TRBJ1-2, with D possibly matching TRBD1 (5 bases). The CDR3 runs to 14 residues. CDR1 is MGHDK and CDR2 is SYGVNS in the germline V gene. The ends were cut back, 10 bases at V and 6 bases at J, with 21 bases in the middle. DNA for the CDR3: TGTGCCACCTCCCCTTCAGGGAGATTCGATGGCTACACCTTC. It specifies CATSPSGRFDGYTF.